A selection of T cell receptor beta chains follows, all from one sample in a study of blood T cell repertoires in COVID-19. Data came from immunoSEQ multiplex PCR; TCRdb stores just in-frame clones and leaves some out. The table records around 150,000 clones, about four fifths of them present only once. Sequenced sample: peripheral blood. The receptors originated from a woman aged 60 to 75 with acute or convalescent COVID-19. Both conserved end residues are part of each CDR3. A D gene is named only where the DNA matches it firmly. Size is stated for part of the rows, as once, few or many counts, or as a class when the clone is expanded.

.,TRBJ1-1,TRBV3-1/TRBV3-2,.,CASGEYTEAFF,TGTGCCAGCGGGGAGTACACTGAAGCTTTCTTT
.,TRBJ1-5,TRBV11-2,.,CASSFGQSNQPQHF,TGTGCCAGCAGCTTTGGACAGAGTAATCAGCCCCAGCATTTT
TRBD1,TRBJ2-2,TRBV6-5,few,CASSYPGQGGELFF,TGTGCCAGCAGTTACCCGGGACAGGGGGGGGAGCTGTTTTTT
TRBD2,TRBJ2-3,TRBV9,.,CASSVGLAGVGDTQYF,TGTGCCAGCAGCGTGGGACTAGCGGGAGTGGGGGATACGCAGTATTTT
.,TRBJ2-2,TRBV27,.,CASTPGGAPGELFF,TGTGCCAGCACCCCTGGAGGGGCTCCCGGGGAGCTGTTTTTT
.,TRBJ1-5,TRBV6-6,.,CASSSLQYSNQPQHF,TGTGCCAGCAGTTCCTTGCAGTATAGCAATCAGCCCCAGCATTTT
.,TRBJ2-7,TRBV19,.,CASSISGAYEQYF,TGTGCCAGTAGTATATCGGGGGCCTACGAGCAGTACTTC
.,TRBJ2-5,TRBV20-1,once,CSASTGPQETQYF,TGCAGTGCTAGTACAGGGCCCCAAGAGACCCAGTACTTC
TRBD2,TRBJ2-7,TRBV24-1,.,CATSSGGYEQYF,TGTGCCACCTCTAGCGGGGGCTACGAGCAGTACTTC
TRBD1,TRBJ2-1,TRBV19,few,CASRRQGNEQFF,TGTGCCAGTAGGAGACAGGGGAATGAGCAGTTCTTC
.,TRBJ2-7,TRBV30,.,CAWNWGRHVDEQYF,TGTGCCTGGAATTGGGGCCGCCATGTAGACGAGCAGTACTTC
TRBD1,TRBJ2-1,TRBV6-5,.,CASSPGGAQYNEQFF,TGTGCCAGCAGTCCAGGGGGAGCTCAATACAATGAGCAGTTCTTC
.,TRBJ1-4,TRBV11-3,.,CASSLVPDEKLFF,TGTGCCAGCAGCTTAGTACCAGATGAAAAACTGTTTTTT
.,TRBJ2-7,TRBV28,.,CASSAPRGPSSRGYF,TGTGCCAGCAGTGCCCCCAGGGGCCCCTCCTCACGAGGGTACTTC
TRBD2,TRBJ2-1,TRBV2,.,CASRGGLAEYNEQFF,TGTGCCAGCAGGGGTGGACTAGCGGAATACAATGAGCAGTTCTTC
.,TRBJ2-7,TRBV10-3,.,CAIGREQAYEQYF,TGTGCCATCGGCCGGGAGCAAGCCTACGAGCAGTACTTC
.,TRBJ1-6,TRBV21-1,.,CASSKKRDRDNSPLHF,TGTGCCAGCAGCAAGAAACGGGACAGGGATAATTCACCCCTCCACTTT
.,TRBJ2-2,TRBV7-2,.,CASSLGAGLFF,TGTGCCAGCAGCTTAGGCGCGGGCTTGTTTTTT
.,TRBJ2-7,TRBV4-3,few,CASSQDVPRANFEGYEQYF,TGCGCCAGCAGCCAAGACGTGCCCCGGGCCAACTTCGAGGGCTACGAGCAGTACTTC
.,TRBJ1-5,TRBV6-5,.,CASSYRGSNQPQHF,TGTGCCAGCAGTTATCGCGGAAGCAATCAGCCCCAGCATTTT
TRBD2,TRBJ2-7,TRBV19,.,CASSISSGSGSSYEQYF,TGTGCCAGTAGTATTAGTAGTGGTAGCGGGAGCTCCTACGAGCAGTACTTC
TRBD1,TRBJ1-1,TRBV12-5,.,CASGLAGGGTEAFF,TGTGCTAGTGGTTTGGCAGGGGGTGGCACTGAAGCTTTCTTT
.,TRBJ1-2,TRBV20-1,.,CSARRGYGYTF,TGCAGTGCGAGACGCGGCTATGGCTACACCTTC
TRBD1,TRBJ2-7,TRBV7-9,.,CASSRQGPYEQYF,TGTGCCAGCAGCCGACAGGGCCCCTACGAGCAGTACTTC
TRBD1,TRBJ2-5,TRBV18,.,CASSRDRAETQYF,TGTGCCAGCTCTAGGGACAGGGCGGAGACCCAGTACTTC
TRBD1,TRBJ2-7,TRBV11-2,few,CASSSLPYRTGNSSYEQYF,TGTGCCAGCAGCTCCCTACCCTACCGGACAGGGAACAGCTCCTACGAGCAGTACTTC
.,TRBJ1-5,TRBV10-3,.,CAISGGIRGGQPQHF,TGTGCCATCAGTGGAGGGATTAGGGGGGGCCAGCCCCAGCATTTT
TRBD1,TRBJ1-6,TRBV3-1/TRBV3-2,.,CASSHGVGGQGGSPLHF,TGTGCCAGCAGCCACGGAGTGGGTGGGCAGGGGGGTTCACCCCTCCACTTT
TRBD2,TRBJ2-3,TRBV29-1,.,CSVVVAGDTQYF,TGCAGCGTTGTGGTAGCGGGAGATACGCAGTATTTT
.,TRBJ2-1,TRBV6-5,once,CASSYGRYNEQFF,TGTGCCAGCAGTTACGGCCGCTACAATGAGCAGTTCTTC
TRBD1,TRBJ1-1,TRBV10-2,many,CASSGDSEAFF,TGCGCCAGCAGTGGGGACAGTGAAGCTTTCTTT
TRBD1,TRBJ2-7,TRBV10-3,.,CAIRDPGQEKSYEQYF,TGTGCCATCAGGGACCCCGGACAGGAAAAATCCTACGAGCAGTACTTC
.,TRBJ1-6,TRBV25-1,few,CASSEWGRGEGSPLHF,TGTGCCAGCAGTGAATGGGGCAGGGGAGAGGGATCACCCCTCCACTTT
TRBD1,TRBJ2-7,TRBV28,once,CASSLRQGYEQYF,TGTGCCAGCAGTTTAAGACAGGGATACGAGCAGTACTTC
TRBD2,TRBJ2-1,TRBV7-6,.,CASSRIGSGGFNEQFF,TGTGCCAGCAGCCGAATAGGTAGCGGGGGGTTCAATGAGCAGTTCTTC
TRBD1,TRBJ2-5,TRBV3-1/TRBV3-2,.,CASSERGRGETQYF,TGTGCCAGCAGCGAAAGGGGGCGCGGGGAGACCCAGTACTTC
.,TRBJ1-1,TRBV3-1/TRBV3-2,few,CASSRTGGTEAFF,TGTGCCTCCAGCCGAACGGGGGGTACTGAAGCTTTCTTT
.,TRBJ1-1,TRBV3-1/TRBV3-2,.,CASSHERGSVTEAFF,TGTGCCAGCAGCCATGAGAGGGGGTCGGTTACTGAAGCTTTCTTT
.,TRBJ1-4,TRBV20-1,.,CSAEAGEKLFF,TGCAGTGCGGAGGCCGGGGAAAAACTGTTTTTT
.,TRBJ1-5,TRBV7-3,.,CASSLRAGDGQPQHF,TGTGCCAGCAGCTTAAGGGCAGGGGATGGGCAGCCCCAGCATTTT
TRBD1,TRBJ1-6,TRBV28,.,CASKPGQGFSGRHNSPLHF,TGTGCCAGCAAACCGGGACAGGGGTTTTCGGGCCGCCATAATTCACCCCTCCACTTT
TRBD1,TRBJ2-7,TRBV5-1,.,CASSPRTGEGYEQYF,TGCGCCAGCAGCCCCCGGACAGGGGAAGGCTACGAGCAGTACTTC
TRBD1,TRBJ1-2,TRBV7-8,.,CASSLQGASGYTF,TGTGCCAGCAGCTTACAGGGGGCGTCTGGCTACACCTTC
.,TRBJ1-3,TRBV7-9,.,CASSLAVRRIDNTIYF,TGTGCCAGCAGCTTAGCAGTCAGGAGGATAGACAACACCATATATTTT
TRBD1,TRBJ2-5,TRBV11-3,.,CASSLPGQVLETQYF,TGTGCCAGCAGCTTACCTGGACAGGTTCTCGAGACCCAGTACTTC
TRBD1,TRBJ2-7,TRBV7-2,.,CASSLGQGAIYEQYF,TGTGCCAGCAGCTTGGGACAGGGGGCGATTTACGAGCAGTACTTC
TRBD2,TRBJ2-3,TRBV7-3,.,CASSKQRGDTQYF,TGTGCCAGCAGCAAGCAGCGGGGGGATACGCAGTATTTT
TRBD1,TRBJ1-2,TRBV19,.,CASRPSQGVGHYGYTF,TGTGCCAGTAGGCCCTCACAGGGGGTCGGTCACTATGGCTACACCTTC